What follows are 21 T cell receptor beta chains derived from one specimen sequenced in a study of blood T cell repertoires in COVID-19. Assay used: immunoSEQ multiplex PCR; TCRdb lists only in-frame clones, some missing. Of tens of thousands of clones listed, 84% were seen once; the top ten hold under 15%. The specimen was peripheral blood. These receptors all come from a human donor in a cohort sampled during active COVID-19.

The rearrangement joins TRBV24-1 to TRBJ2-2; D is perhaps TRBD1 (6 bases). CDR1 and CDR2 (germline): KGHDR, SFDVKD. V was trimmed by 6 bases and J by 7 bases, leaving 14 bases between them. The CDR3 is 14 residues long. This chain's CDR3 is CATSSGTSNGELFF. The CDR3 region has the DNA TGTGCCACCAGTTCCGGGACATCCAACGGGGAGCTGTTTTTT.

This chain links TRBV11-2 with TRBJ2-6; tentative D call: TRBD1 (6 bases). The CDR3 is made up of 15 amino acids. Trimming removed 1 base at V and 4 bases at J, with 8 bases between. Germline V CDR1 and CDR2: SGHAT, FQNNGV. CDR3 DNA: TGTGCCAGCAGCTTAGCAGGGGCCGGGGCCAACGTCCTGACTTTC. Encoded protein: CASSLAGAGANVLTF.

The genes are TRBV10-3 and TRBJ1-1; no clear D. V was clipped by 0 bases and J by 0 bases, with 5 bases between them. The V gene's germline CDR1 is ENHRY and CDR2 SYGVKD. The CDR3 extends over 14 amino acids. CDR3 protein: CAISESLVNTEAFF. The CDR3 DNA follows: TGTGCCATCAGTGAGTCGCTAGTGAACACTGAAGCTTTCTTT.

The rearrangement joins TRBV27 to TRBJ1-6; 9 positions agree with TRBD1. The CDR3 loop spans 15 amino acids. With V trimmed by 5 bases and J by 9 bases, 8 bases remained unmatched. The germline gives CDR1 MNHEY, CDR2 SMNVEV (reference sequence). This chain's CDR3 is CASSAWGQGGSPLHF. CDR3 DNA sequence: TGTGCCAGCAGTGCATGGGGACAGGGAGGTTCACCCCTCCACTTT.

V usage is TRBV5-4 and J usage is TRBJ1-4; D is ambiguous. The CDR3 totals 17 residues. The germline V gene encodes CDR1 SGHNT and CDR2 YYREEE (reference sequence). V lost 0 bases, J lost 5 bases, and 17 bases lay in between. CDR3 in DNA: TGTGCCAGCAGCTTGGGAGGCGGTGCTCTGAGGAATGAAAAACTGTTTTTT. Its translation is CASSLGGGALRNEKLFF.

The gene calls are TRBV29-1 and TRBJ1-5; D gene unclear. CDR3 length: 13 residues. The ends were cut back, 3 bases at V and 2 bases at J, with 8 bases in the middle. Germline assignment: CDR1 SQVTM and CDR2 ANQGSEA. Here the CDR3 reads CSVESDGNQPQHF. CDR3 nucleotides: TGCAGCGTTGAGAGCGATGGCAATCAGCCCCAGCATTTT. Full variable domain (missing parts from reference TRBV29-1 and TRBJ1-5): SAVISQKPSRDICQRGTSLTIQCQVDSQVTMMFWYRQQPGQSLTLIATANQGSEATYESGFVIDKFPISRPNLTFSTLTVSNMSPEDSSIYLCSVESDGNQPQHFGDGTRLSIL.

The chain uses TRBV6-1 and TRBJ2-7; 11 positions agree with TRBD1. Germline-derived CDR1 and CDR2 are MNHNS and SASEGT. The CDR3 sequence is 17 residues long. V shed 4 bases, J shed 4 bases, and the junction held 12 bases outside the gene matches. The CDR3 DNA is TGTGCCAGCAGTGCCTCAAACTCCGGGACAGGGGGATACGAGCAGTACTTC. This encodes CASSASNSGTGGYEQYF.

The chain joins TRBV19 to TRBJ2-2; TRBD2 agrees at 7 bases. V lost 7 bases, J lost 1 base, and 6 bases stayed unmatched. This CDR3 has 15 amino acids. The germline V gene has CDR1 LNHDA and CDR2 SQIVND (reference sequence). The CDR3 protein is CASKRAGENTGELFF. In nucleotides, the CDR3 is TGTGCCAGTAAAAGGGCGGGGGAGAACACCGGGGAGCTGTTTTTT.

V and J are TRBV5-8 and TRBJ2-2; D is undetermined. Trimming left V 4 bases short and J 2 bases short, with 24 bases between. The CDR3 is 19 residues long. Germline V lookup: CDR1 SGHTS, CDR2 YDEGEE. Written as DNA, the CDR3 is TGTGCCAGCAGCCGCGATCTCGGTCTCGCCAACCTTAACACCGGGGAGCTGTTTTTT. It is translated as CASSRDLGLANLNTGELFF. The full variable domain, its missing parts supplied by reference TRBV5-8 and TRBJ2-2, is EAGVTQSPTHLIKTRGQQATLRCSPISGHTSVYWYQQALGLGLQFLLWYDEGEERNRGNFPPRFSGRQFPNYSSELNVNALELEDSALYLCASSRDLGLANLNTGELFFGEGSRLTVL.

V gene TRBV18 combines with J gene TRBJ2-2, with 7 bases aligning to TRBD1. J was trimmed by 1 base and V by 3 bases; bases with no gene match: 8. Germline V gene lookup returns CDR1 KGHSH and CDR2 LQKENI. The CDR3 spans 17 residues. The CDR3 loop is CASSPRMTGRNTGELFF. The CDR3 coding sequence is TGTGCCAGCTCACCCCGCATGACAGGGCGGAACACCGGGGAGCTGTTTTTT.

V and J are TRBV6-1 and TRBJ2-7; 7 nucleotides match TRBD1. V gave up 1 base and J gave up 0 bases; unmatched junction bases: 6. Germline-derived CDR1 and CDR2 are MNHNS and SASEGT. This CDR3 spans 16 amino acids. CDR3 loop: CASSEDGTVSSYEQYF. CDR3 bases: TGTGCCAGCAGTGAAGATGGGACAGTGAGCTCCTACGAGCAGTACTTC.

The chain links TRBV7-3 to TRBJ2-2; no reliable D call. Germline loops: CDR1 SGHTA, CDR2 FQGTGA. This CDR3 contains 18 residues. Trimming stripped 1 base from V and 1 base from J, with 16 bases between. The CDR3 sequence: CASSLKVLTALNTGELFF. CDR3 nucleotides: TGTGCCAGCAGCTTAAAGGTTCTTACAGCCCTGAACACCGGGGAGCTGTTTTTT.

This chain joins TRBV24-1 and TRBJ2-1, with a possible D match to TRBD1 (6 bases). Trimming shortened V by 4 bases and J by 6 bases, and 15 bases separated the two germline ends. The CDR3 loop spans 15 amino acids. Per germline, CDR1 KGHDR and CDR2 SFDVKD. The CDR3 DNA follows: TGTGCCACCAGTGACACCAGGGGAGTCCTCAATGAGCAGTTCTTC. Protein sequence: CATSDTRGVLNEQFF.

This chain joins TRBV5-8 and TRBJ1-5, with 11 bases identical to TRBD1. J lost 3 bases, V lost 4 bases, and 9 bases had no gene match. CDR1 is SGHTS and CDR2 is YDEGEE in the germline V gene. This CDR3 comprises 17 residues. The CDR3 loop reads CASSPGLGQGVNQPQHF. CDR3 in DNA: TGTGCCAGCAGCCCTGGCCTGGGACAGGGGGTCAATCAGCCCCAGCATTTT.

Here the CDR3 DNA reads TGTGCCAGCAGCATCCGGACTAGCGGGGGGGATACGCAGTATTTT. This gives the protein CASSIRTSGGDTQYF. The chain joins TRBV9 to TRBJ2-3, with 14 bases identical to TRBD2. The CDR3 covers 15 residues. V shed 4 bases, J shed 6 bases, and the junction held 4 bases outside the gene matches. CDR1 and CDR2 from the germline V gene are SGDLS and YYNGEE.

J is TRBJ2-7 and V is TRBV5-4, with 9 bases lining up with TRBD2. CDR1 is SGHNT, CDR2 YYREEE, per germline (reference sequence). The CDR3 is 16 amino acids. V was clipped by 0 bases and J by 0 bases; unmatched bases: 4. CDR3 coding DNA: TGTGCCAGCAGCTTGGTAGCTAGCGGGATCTCCTACGAGCAGTACTTC. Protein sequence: CASSLVASGISYEQYF.

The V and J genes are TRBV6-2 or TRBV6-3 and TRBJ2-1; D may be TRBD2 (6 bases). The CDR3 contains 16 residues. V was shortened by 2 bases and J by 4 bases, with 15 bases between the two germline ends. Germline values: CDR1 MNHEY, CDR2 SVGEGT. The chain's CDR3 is CASSYIRGRNYNEQFF. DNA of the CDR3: TGTGCCAGCAGTTACATCCGGGGGAGGAATTACAATGAGCAGTTCTTC.

The CDR3 loop is CASSNTGETSGNTIYF. CDR3 DNA: TGTGCCAGTAGTAATACCGGGGAGACCTCTGGAAACACCATATATTTT. The chain uses TRBV19 and TRBJ1-3; D unclear. Germline CDR1 is LNHDA and CDR2 is SQIVND (reference sequence). With 4 bases removed from V and 0 bases from J, the gap between germline ends came to 13 bases. This CDR3 is 16 amino acids long.

In DNA form, the CDR3 reads TGTGCCAGCAGCTTAGAGAGATCCTCGGGGCAGTTCTTC. Translated: CASSLERSSGQFF. The chain employs TRBV7-7 and TRBJ2-1; D unresolved. Per germline, CDR1 SSHAT and CDR2 FNYEAQ (reference sequence). The CDR3 spans 13 residues. Trimming cost V 1 base and J 12 bases, with 13 bases left between them.

CDR3 residues: CASSFTRDEAAFF. As DNA, the CDR3 is TGTGCCAGCAGCTTTACTAGGGATGAGGCGGCTTTCTTT. This chain links TRBV5-6 with TRBJ1-1, with D hard to call. This CDR3 spans 13 amino acids. Germline-derived CDR1 and CDR2 are SGHDT and YYEEEE. V lost 2 bases, J lost 11 bases, and 16 bases lay in between.

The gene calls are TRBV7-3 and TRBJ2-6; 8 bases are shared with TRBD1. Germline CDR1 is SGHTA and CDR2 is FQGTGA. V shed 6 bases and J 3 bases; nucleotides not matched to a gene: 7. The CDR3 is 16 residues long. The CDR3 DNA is TGTGCCAGCAGTCCTCAGGGGGCGAGTGGGGCCAACGTCCTGACTTTC. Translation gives CASSPQGASGANVLTF.